This TCR beta chain was observed in a study of T cells expressing NK-cell markers. Study context: Seropositivity for HCMV was found in seven of the eight sequenced donors, with one seronegative.

As to this clonotype: No antigen is known for it.

Findings and limits, study-wide: Top CD8+ clonotypes included the dominant CD3+CD56+NKG2C+ clonotypes in 6 or 7 donors. The leading position in the CD3+CD56-NKG2C+ fraction of four donors also went to these clonotypes.

One entry per CDR3 protein, without DNA, is what TCRdb gives after re-calling the 5' RACE reads. The table for this sample gives over 350,000 distinct CDR3 sequences. Sequenced sample: blood T cells: a sorted CD56 or NKG2C T cell subset, CD4+ or CD8+ T cells, or bulk PBMC T cells (not recorded which). This TCR came from a woman aged 45-59 years in good health.

The chain's CDR3 is CASSVGLAGVYGELFF. The gene calls are TRBV19 and TRBJ2-2; TCRdb's D gene call, TRBD2, goes unchecked for lack of DNA. The CDR3 has 16 amino acids. Per the germline V gene, CDR1 is LNHDA and CDR2 is SQIVND (reference sequence).